This T cell receptor beta chain derives from a study of T cell responses to AZD1222 COVID-19 vaccine. The study's findings and limits: Seropositivity was recorded at baseline in only a handful of AZD1222 recipients. Only after the peak T cell response were repertoires sampled. Compared with day 0, the breadth and depth of the Spike-specific TCR repertoire rose significantly after two doses of AZD1222.

With regard to this clone: Its antigen is not identified.

Clones were read by immunoSEQ multiplex PCR, and TCRdb kept only the in-frame ones, dropping some. The table shows under 150,000 clones, with around 90% occurring only once. The CDR3 covers 16 residues. V lost 3 bases, J lost 9 bases, and 9 bases stayed unmatched. Germline CDR1 is KGHDR and CDR2 is SFDVKD. The TCR originated in an adult in good health. The chain links TRBV24-1 to TRBJ2-1, with 11 positions matching TRBD2. Sequencing used peripheral blood, obtained on day 0 of AZD1222 vaccination. The DNA for the CDR3 is TGTGCCACCAGTGATCCCGCACTAGCGGGAGAACCTGAGCAGTTCTTC. Protein: CATSDPALAGEPEQFF.